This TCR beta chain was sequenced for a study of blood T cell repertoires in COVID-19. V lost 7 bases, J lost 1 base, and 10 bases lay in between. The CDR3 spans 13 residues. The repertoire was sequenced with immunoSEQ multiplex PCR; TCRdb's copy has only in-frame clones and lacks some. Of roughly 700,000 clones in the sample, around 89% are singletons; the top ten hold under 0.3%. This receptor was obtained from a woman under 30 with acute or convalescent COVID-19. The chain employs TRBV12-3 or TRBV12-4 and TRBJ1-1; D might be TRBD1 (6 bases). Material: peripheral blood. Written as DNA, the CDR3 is TGTGCCAGCACATTACAGGGGAACACTGAAGCTTTCTTT. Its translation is CASTLQGNTEAFF.